The entry that follows covers one T cell receptor (beta chain) sequence. All enrollees were roughly 18 to 95 years old and from about 25 US areas. The data stem from a study of blood T cell repertoires in COVID-19. Overall study context: The cDNA or gDNA used as material had been derived from T cells, B-cell-depleted T cells, or PBMCs.

The data were produced by immunoSEQ multiplex PCR, yet TCRdb's version contains in-frame clones alone and is incomplete. The sample shows around 200,000 clones, 85% of them seen only once. The ends were cut back, 4 bases at V and 8 bases at J, with 15 bases in the middle. This CDR3 comprises 14 residues. From germline, CDR1 is SGHNT and CDR2 YYREEE (reference sequence). The V gene is TRBV5-4, the J gene TRBJ1-4; D not certain. The TCR sequence derives from a man in his forties or fifties who had recovered from COVID-19. The sequenced sample was PBMCs or T cells enriched from blood (not recorded which). CDR3 in amino acids: CASSETRGGEKLFF. CDR3 DNA sequence: TGTGCCAGCAGCGAGACACGGGGAGGCGAAAAACTGTTTTTT.